The sequence of this TCR beta chain was determined in a study of blood T cell repertoires in COVID-19. Grouping used clinical history reported by participants in a survey and questionnaire. The germline V gene encodes CDR1 SGHAT and CDR2 FQNNGV. The CDR3 contains 15 residues. With 5 bases clipped from V and 2 bases from J, the junction kept 8 bases outside the gene matches. This clone was counted once. Produced via immunoSEQ multiplex PCR; TCRdb's table is partial and in-frame only. The sample lists 310,000 or so clones, nearly 90% occurring once. This sequence joins TRBV11-2 and TRBJ2-7, with 8 positions matching TRBD2. This receptor was identified in a woman between 18 and 29 years old with acute COVID-19. The sequencing input was PBMCs or T cells enriched from blood (not recorded which). The CDR3 nucleotides are TGTGCCAGCAGCCTCTCACTAGCGGATACCTACGAGCAGTACTTC. Translating it yields CASSLSLADTYEQYF.